A selection of T cell receptor beta chains follows, all from one sample in a study of metastatic and nonmetastatic thyroid tumors. TCRdb re-analyzed the PCR reads through MiXCR. The table includes fewer than 20,000 clones, under 30% detected once. The specimen sequenced was tumor tissue. The receptors here all came from a male donor with papillary thyroid cancer or a benign thyroid nodule (not recorded which). Some clones in this sample may be carry-over from other donors' samples. Each CDR3 is given with its conserved first and last residue. The order of the fields is J gene, V gene, D gene, clone size, CDR3 length, CDR3 DNA, CDR3 protein. A D gene is named only where the DNA matches it firmly. Rows may omit the clone size; those that give it use once, few, many or a size class.

>TRBJ1-1|TRBV18|-|many|14
TGTGCCAGCTCACCACGGCCGGAGAACACTGAAGCTTTCTTT
CASSPRPENTEAFF
>TRBJ1-1|TRBV12-3/TRBV12-4|-|few|16
TGTGCCAGCAGTTCCAACTCAGGACGGTGGGGCACTGAAGCTTTCTTT
CASSSNSGRWGTEAFF
>TRBJ1-1|TRBV6-2/TRBV6-3|TRBD1|-|18
TGTGCAGCCCCGTGGGTCAGGGGGTTCTTTTGGGCAAACACTGAAGCTTTCTTT
CAAPWVRGFFWANTEAFF
>TRBJ2-2|TRBV11-2|-|-|14
TGTGCCAGCAGCCCACAGGGAACCACCGGGGAGCTGTTTTTT
CASSPQGTTGELFF
>TRBJ1-1|TRBV9|-|-|14
TGTGCCAGCACCTCTGCGTTAGGGAACACTGAAGCTTTCTTT
CASTSALGNTEAFF
>TRBJ2-1|TRBV20-1|-|-|13
TGCAGTGCTTCTGAGGGCGGGACAACCGGGCAGTTCTTC
CSASEGGTTGQFF
>TRBJ1-6|TRBV2|-|few|15
TGTGCCAGCGGGGGGCCAAACCGACGTAATTCACCCCTCCACTTT
CASGGPNRRNSPLHF
>TRBJ2-7|TRBV6-6|-|-|13
TGTGCCAGCAGTTACTCTAGCACCAACGAGGAGTACTTC
CASSYSSTNEEYF
>TRBJ1-5|TRBV5-1|-|-|15
TGCGCCAGCAGCGAACAGGGTTATAACAATCAGCCCCAGAATTTT
CASSEQGYNNQPQNF
>TRBJ2-7|TRBV6-1|-|few|15
TGTGCCAGCAGCCTAGGACCAAGCATTACAAACGAGCAGTACTTC
CASSLGPSITNEQYF
>TRBJ2-1|TRBV5-1|-|-|11
TGCGCCAGCAGCTCCGGGAATGAGCAGTTCTTC
CASSSGNEQFF
>TRBJ2-3|TRBV11-2|-|many|13
TGTGCCAGCAGCTTACTTAAATCAGATACGCAGTATTTT
CASSLLKSDTQYF
>TRBJ1-2|TRBV19|-|few|15
TGTGCCAGCCAGGATGCGCCGACCCATAACTATGGCTACACCTTC
CASQDAPTHNYGYTF
>TRBJ1-3|TRBV11-2|TRBD1|medium-sized|13
TGTGCCAGCAGCCTCCGGGACAGAGACACCATATATTTT
CASSLRDRDTIYF